The 29 T cell receptor beta chains in this list originate from one sample, sequenced in a study of T cells expressing NK-cell markers. TCRdb reprocessed the 5' RACE reads and keeps a single row for each CDR3 protein, giving no DNA. Recorded for this sample: about 160,000 distinct CDR3 sequences. The sequencing input was blood T cells: a sorted CD56 or NKG2C T cell subset, CD4+ or CD8+ T cells, or bulk PBMC T cells (not recorded which). Receptors originate from a man aged 18-70 years in good health.

V usage is TRBV2 and J usage is TRBJ2-3; no DNA is available, so the TRBD1 call from TCRdb remains unchecked. This CDR3 comprises 16 residues. CDR1 is SNHLY, CDR2 FYNNEI, per germline. The chain's CDR3 is CASSEHGTGVGDTQYF. The full variable domain, in which reference TRBV2 and TRBJ2-3 provide the parts outside the CDR3, is EPEVTQTPSHQVTQMGQEVILRCVPISNHLYFYWYRQILGQKVEFLVSFYNNEISEKSEIFDDQFSVERPDGSNFTLKIRSTKLEDSAMYFCASSEHGTGVGDTQYFGPGTRLTVL.

V usage is TRBV5-1 and J usage is TRBJ1-2. CDR1 and CDR2 (germline): SGHRS, YFSETQ. The CDR3 consists of 14 residues. CDR3 in amino acids: CASSFSTSNYGYTF.

The rearrangement uses TRBV20-1 and TRBJ2-7; the TCRdb D gene call, TRBD2, has no DNA to confirm it. The CDR3 has 14 amino acids. Germline CDR1 is DFQATT and CDR2 is SNEGSKA (reference sequence). This CDR3 reads CSATGLLDSYEQYF.

V and J are TRBV12-3 or TRBV12-4 and TRBJ2-1; TCRdb reports TRBD2, a call that lacks DNA to check it against. The CDR3 has 17 amino acids. CDR3: CASSLDGAGGDYNEQFF.

The chain's CDR3 is CASSDSLQETQYF. The J gene is TRBJ2-5, the V gene TRBV25-1; TCRdb indicates TRBD2, and absent DNA this call remains unverified. From germline, CDR1 is MGHDK and CDR2 SYGVNS. The CDR3 length is 13 residues.

V gene TRBV10-3 combines with J gene TRBJ2-2; TCRdb lists TRBD1, though no DNA is available to test this call. The CDR3 is 14 residues long. In germline, CDR1 is ENHRY, CDR2 SYGVKD. The CDR3 region is CAISERTVVGELFF.

The rearrangement joins TRBV28 to TRBJ2-2; TCRdb's D call, TRBD1, is unchecked because there is no DNA. Looked up from germline, CDR1 is MDHEN and CDR2 is SYDVKM. This CDR3 spans 14 amino acids. Here the CDR3 reads CASSPVSSTGELFF.

The CDR3 loop reads CASSGGFSGETYEQYF. The chain couples TRBV2 to TRBJ2-7. Germline CDR1 is SNHLY and CDR2 is FYNNEI. The CDR3 runs 16 residues.

J is TRBJ1-4 and V is TRBV7-6. CDR1 SGHVS and CDR2 FNYEAQ come from the germline V gene. The CDR3 length is 16 residues. The CDR3 protein is CASSLAFGASGEKLFF.

V gene TRBV6-6 combines with J gene TRBJ2-4; as DNA is missing, the TRBD2 call by TCRdb cannot be tested. The CDR3 length is 13 residues. Germline values: CDR1 MNHNY, CDR2 SVGAGI (reference sequence). The CDR3 loop is CASSPGLADIQYF.

V gene TRBV5-4 combines with J gene TRBJ1-5; the TRBD1 assignment by TCRdb is unverifiable without DNA. Germline V gene sequence: CDR1 SGHNT, CDR2 YYREEE (reference sequence). CDR3 size: 13 residues. This CDR3 is CASSGQGNQPQHF.

The chain has TRBV9 and TRBJ2-7; TCRdb picks TRBD2, but there is no DNA to check that call. The CDR3 totals 14 residues. Germline V CDR1 and CDR2: SGDLS, YYNGEE. This CDR3 is CASSGPTSGGEQYF.

This sequence joins TRBV6-2 or TRBV6-3 and TRBJ2-3. From germline, CDR1 is MNHEY and CDR2 SVGEGT. CDR3 length equals 14 residues. This CDR3 is CASSLPLDADTQYF.

This rearrangement joins TRBV12-5 to TRBJ1-5; with no DNA, the TCRdb D assignment of TRBD1 cannot be verified. The CDR3 is 17 amino acids. Germline loops: CDR1 LGHNT, CDR2 FRNRAP. The chain's CDR3 is CASGLGHLTGGNQPQHF.

This CDR3 is CASSLWASSPFQETQYF. The chain joins TRBV12-3 or TRBV12-4 to TRBJ2-5; TCRdb reports TRBD2, a call that lacks DNA to check it against. This CDR3 region has 17 residues.

J is TRBJ2-4 and V is TRBV5-6. CDR3 length: 16 residues. Germline loops: CDR1 SGHDT, CDR2 YYEEEE. CDR3 region: CASSLASGLAKNIQYF.

This chain connects TRBV6-2 or TRBV6-3 to TRBJ2-1. In germline, CDR1 is MNHEY, CDR2 SVGEGT. This CDR3 has 13 residues. The CDR3 protein is CASSYGGFGEQFF.

The chain has TRBV12-3 or TRBV12-4 and TRBJ1-2. The CDR3 is 13 amino acids. The CDR3 here is CASSFQNFYGYTF.

CDR3 region: CSAALSHAQQYF. The chain couples TRBV20-1 to TRBJ2-3; TCRdb designates TRBD1, a call that cannot be tested without DNA. This CDR3 is 12 amino acids long. The germline CDR1 and CDR2 sequences are DFQATT and SNEGSKA (reference sequence).

This chain links TRBV20-1 with TRBJ1-4; TCRdb returns TRBD1, unconfirmable since there is no DNA. This CDR3 comprises 14 residues. Germline CDR1 DFQATT, CDR2 SNEGSKA (reference sequence). CDR3 in amino acids: CSARVLGEGEKLFF.

The chain carries TRBV20-1 and TRBJ2-5; TCRdb calls TRBD2, which cannot be checked without DNA. Germline-derived CDR1 and CDR2 are DFQATT and SNEGSKA (reference sequence). The CDR3 sequence is 11 residues long. The CDR3 here is CSATSGRPQYF.

The chain employs TRBV3-1 and TRBJ1-4; TCRdb's assignment of TRBD1 cannot be checked, as there is no DNA. CDR3 length: 16 amino acids. CDR1 and CDR2 from the germline V gene are LGHDT and YNNKEL (reference sequence). The chain's CDR3 is CASSQVRTGAGEKLFF.

V and J are TRBV6-5 and TRBJ1-4. Germline lookup yields CDR1 MNHEY and CDR2 SVGAGI. The CDR3 is 15 amino acids. The chain's CDR3 is CASSLITPTNEKLFF.

The chain employs TRBV28 and TRBJ1-2. Per germline, CDR1 MDHEN and CDR2 SYDVKM. The CDR3 has 13 amino acids. The CDR3 reads CASSLGRTYGYTF.

This sequence joins TRBV12-3 or TRBV12-4 and TRBJ2-1. The CDR3 sequence is 14 residues long. The CDR3 here is CASSLGITYNEQFF.

V and J are TRBV7-9 and TRBJ2-3; the TRBD1 assignment by TCRdb is unverifiable without DNA. The V gene's germline CDR1 is SEHNR and CDR2 FQNEAQ (reference sequence). The CDR3 runs to 16 residues. CDR3 amino acids: CASSPRDGGKVHTQYF.

The chain uses TRBV3-1 and TRBJ1-1; TCRdb calls TRBD1, which cannot be checked without DNA. There are 16 residues in the CDR3. Per the germline V gene, CDR1 is LGHDT and CDR2 is YNNKEL (reference sequence). The CDR3 sequence: CASSHSKQGADTEAFF.

This chain links TRBV29-1 with TRBJ1-2; without DNA, the TCRdb call of TRBD1 cannot be checked. This CDR3 is 14 amino acids long. Germline values: CDR1 SQVTM, CDR2 ANQGSEA. CDR3: CSVEGQEENYGYTF.

The J gene is TRBJ2-5, the V gene TRBV5-1; lacking DNA, the TRBD2 call made by TCRdb goes unchecked. The CDR3 runs 16 residues. The V gene's germline CDR1 is SGHRS and CDR2 YFSETQ. This chain's CDR3 is CASSPQLRGAQETQYF.